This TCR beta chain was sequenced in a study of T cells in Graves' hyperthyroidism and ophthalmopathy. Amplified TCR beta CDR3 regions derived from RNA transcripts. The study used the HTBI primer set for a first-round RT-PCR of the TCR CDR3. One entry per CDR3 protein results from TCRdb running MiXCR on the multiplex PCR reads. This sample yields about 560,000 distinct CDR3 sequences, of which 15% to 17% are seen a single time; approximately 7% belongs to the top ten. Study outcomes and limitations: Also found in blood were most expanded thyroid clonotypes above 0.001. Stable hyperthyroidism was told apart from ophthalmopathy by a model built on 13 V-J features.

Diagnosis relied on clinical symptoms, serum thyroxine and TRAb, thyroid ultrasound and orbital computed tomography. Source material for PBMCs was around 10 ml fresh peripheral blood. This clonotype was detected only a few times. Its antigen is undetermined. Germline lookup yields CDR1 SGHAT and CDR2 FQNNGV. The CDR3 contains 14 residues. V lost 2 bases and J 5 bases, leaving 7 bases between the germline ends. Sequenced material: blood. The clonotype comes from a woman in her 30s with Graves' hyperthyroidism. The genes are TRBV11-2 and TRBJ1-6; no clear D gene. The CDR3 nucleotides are TGTGCCAGCAGCTTATTGGTAGATAATTCACCCCTCCACTTT. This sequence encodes CASSLLVDNSPLHF.